This T cell receptor beta chain was captured by sequencing in a study of blood T cell repertoires in COVID-19. Produced via immunoSEQ multiplex PCR; TCRdb's table is partial and in-frame only. The sample contains roughly 28,000 clones, around 81% of which appear only once. Germline trimming cut 2 bases from V and 5 bases from J; bases unmatched to any gene: 8. The length of the CDR3 is 15 residues. In germline, CDR1 is SGHTA, CDR2 FQGNSA. The chain recombines TRBV7-2 with TRBJ1-2; TRBD1 agrees at 7 bases. The sample consisted of peripheral blood. The receptor's source is a man in his 70s with acute or convalescent COVID-19. CDR3: CASSLSRTGEYGYTF. DNA of the CDR3: TGTGCCAGCAGCTTATCGCGGACAGGAGAATATGGCTACACCTTC.